This T cell receptor beta chain was obtained from a study of blood T cell repertoires in COVID-19 (dated by TCRdb to 2018 to 2021). For the wider study: Samples from collaborators originated in the United States, Italy and Spain and spanned both the acute and convalescent phases of COVID-19. The prospective study material was composed of cDNA or gDNA derived from T cells, B-cell-depleted T cells, or PBMCs. Deeply sampled blood TCRbeta repertoires from subjects exposed to, actively infected with, or recovered from COVID-19 were included in the dataset. The repertoires were made available in a free public database intended to serve as a resource for research on the immune response to SARS-CoV-2. The samples were drawn from the first 160 participants of the ongoing ImmuneRACE study and from some 1,300 subjects provided by 6 global collaborators. Nearly every sample came with metadata listing a de-identified subject ID, COVID-19 status, age in years and sex. Where available, HLA class I and class II types were obtained from metadata supplied by the sample provider rather than from assay-based typing. Broader findings and caveats from the paper: How much clinical and demographic metadata was included differed by source and by participant, and the metadata was provided uncurated.

The immunoSEQ Assay, a bias-controlled multiplex PCR, was used to amplify TCRbeta CDR3 regions from genomic DNA. Under the source paper's analysis protocol: Nucleated cell counts per sample were estimated from amplification of reference gene primers within the assay. Sequence reads were collapsed and filtered to measure the absolute abundance of every unique TCRbeta CDR3 rearrangement. For each sample, productive Simpson clonality was calculated as the square root of Simpson's diversity index over productive rearrangements. Imported from immuneACCESS, the table was reduced by TCRdb to in-frame sequences with V and J called. These copies leave out some clones; in studies compared against another copy, an unresolved V gene accounts for under half, and the cause of the remainder is not known. V, J and clone size are taken as reported in that table, and D and trimming were inferred from the DNA itself. The sample has roughly 280,000 clones on record, approximately 92% of them singletons. Under 2.5% of the sample lies in the top ten.

For this clone: Its antigen specificity is not known. Within one base of it there is no much larger clone, and no base qualities were kept.

The cysteine opens and the phenylalanine closes a CDR3 of 13 amino acids. The entry retains the CDR3 DNA only, 39 bases that are in frame from base 1. The germline V gene yields SNHLY for CDR1 and FYNNEI for CDR2. Compared with germline, V lacks 4 bases and J lacks 4 bases; bases without a gene match: 0. Participants in the prospective study were enrolled through a virtual design, were aged roughly 18 to 100 years, and lived in about two dozen United States geographic areas. In the prospective study, participants were assigned to cohorts based on the clinical history participants reported in a screening survey and a study questionnaire. ImmuneRACE Cohort 3 recovered participants were defined by two consecutive negative NP/OP PCR tests, healthcare professional clearance, or symptom resolution. Each participant in the prospective study had whole blood, serum and a nasopharyngeal or oropharyngeal swab collected by mobile phlebotomists. Over a 2-month period, participants in the prospective study had the option of providing additional blood draws and questionnaires. Before DNA extraction, prospective study blood samples were shipped either frozen or at room temperature.

The clonotype comes from a woman between 18 and 29 years old who had recovered from COVID-19. Sequenced input: PBMCs or T cells enriched from blood (not recorded which). The chain uses TRBV2 and TRBJ1-1; 10 nucleotides in the junction match TRBD1. The CDR3 region: CASSGTGGTEAFF. The DNA sequence reads TGTGCCAGCAGTGGGACAGGGGGCACTGAAGCTTTCTTT.